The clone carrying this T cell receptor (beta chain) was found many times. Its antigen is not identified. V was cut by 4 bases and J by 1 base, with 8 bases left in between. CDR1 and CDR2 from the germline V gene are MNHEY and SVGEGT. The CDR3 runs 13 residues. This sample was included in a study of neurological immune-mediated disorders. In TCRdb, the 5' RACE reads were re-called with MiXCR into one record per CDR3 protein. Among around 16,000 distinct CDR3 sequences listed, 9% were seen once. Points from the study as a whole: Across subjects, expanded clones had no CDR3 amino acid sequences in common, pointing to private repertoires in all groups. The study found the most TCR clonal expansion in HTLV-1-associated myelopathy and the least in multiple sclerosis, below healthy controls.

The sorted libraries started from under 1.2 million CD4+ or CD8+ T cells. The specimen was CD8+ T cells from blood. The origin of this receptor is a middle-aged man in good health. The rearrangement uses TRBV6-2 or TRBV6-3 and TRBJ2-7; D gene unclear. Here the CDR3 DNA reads TGTGCCAGCAGTTCCAGGTTTTCCTACGAGCAGTACTTC. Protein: CASSSRFSYEQYF.